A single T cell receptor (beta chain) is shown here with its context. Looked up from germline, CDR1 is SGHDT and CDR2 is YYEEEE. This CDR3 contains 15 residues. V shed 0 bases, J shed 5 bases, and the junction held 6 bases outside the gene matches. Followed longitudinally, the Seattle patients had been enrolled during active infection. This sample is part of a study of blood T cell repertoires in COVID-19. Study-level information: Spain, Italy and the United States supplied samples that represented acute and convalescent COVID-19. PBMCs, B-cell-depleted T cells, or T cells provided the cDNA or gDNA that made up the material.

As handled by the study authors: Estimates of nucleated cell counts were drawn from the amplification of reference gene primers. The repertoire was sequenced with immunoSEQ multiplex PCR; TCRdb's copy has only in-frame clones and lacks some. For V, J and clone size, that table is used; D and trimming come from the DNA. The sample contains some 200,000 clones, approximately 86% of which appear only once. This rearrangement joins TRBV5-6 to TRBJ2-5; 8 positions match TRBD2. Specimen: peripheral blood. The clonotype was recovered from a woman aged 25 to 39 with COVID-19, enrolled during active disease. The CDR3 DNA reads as TGTGCCAGCAGCTTGGATGCGGGAGGTGGTGAGACCCAGTACTTC. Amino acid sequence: CASSLDAGGGETQYF.